The 3 T cell receptor beta chains below were found in one sample sequenced in a study of persistence of HIV-infected CD4 T cells. The immunoSEQ assay was version 4, run in survey mode. Measured with immunoSEQ multiplex PCR; TCRdb has only the in-frame clones, and not every one. The repertoire holds over 30,000 clones, with 82% as singletons. No antigen has been assigned to these receptors. Stimulation used around 9.1 ug/mL lysate from CMV-infected fibroblasts. CD40L-negative CD69-negative CD45RO-high memory CD4+ T cells were sorted as populations depleted of antigen-responding cells. This specimen consisted of CD4+ T cells sorted from PBMCs after roughly 18-hour stimulation, obtained from a patient who received antiretroviral therapy. These receptors were collected from an adult woman with HIV who was CMV-seropositive.

V gene TRBV19 combines with J gene TRBJ1-3, with D hard to call. V lost 9 bases, J lost 2 bases, and 5 bases lay in between. This CDR3 is built from 11 residues. The V gene's germline CDR1 is LNHDA and CDR2 SQIVND (reference sequence). The CDR3 nucleotides are TGTGCCAGCGGAACTGGAAACACCATATATTTT. This encodes CASGTGNTIYF.

The genes are TRBV29-1 and TRBJ1-1; D may be TRBD1 (6 bases). The CDR3 covers 12 residues. From germline, CDR1 is SQVTM and CDR2 ANQGSEA. V was pared by 7 bases and J by 1 base, with 10 bases between. CDR3 DNA: TGCAGCGCGGGGGGGGCGAACACTGAAGCTTTCTTT. It translates to CSAGGANTEAFF.

This chain joins TRBV7-8 and TRBJ1-5, with 8 bases aligning to TRBD1. CDR3 length: 14 amino acids. CDR1 SGHVS and CDR2 FQNEAQ come from the germline V gene. J was trimmed by 6 bases and V by 5 bases; bases with no gene match: 6. In DNA, the CDR3 is TGTGCCAGCAGCCCGCAGGGGGCTCGTCAGCCCCAGCATTTT. As protein: CASSPQGARQPQHF.